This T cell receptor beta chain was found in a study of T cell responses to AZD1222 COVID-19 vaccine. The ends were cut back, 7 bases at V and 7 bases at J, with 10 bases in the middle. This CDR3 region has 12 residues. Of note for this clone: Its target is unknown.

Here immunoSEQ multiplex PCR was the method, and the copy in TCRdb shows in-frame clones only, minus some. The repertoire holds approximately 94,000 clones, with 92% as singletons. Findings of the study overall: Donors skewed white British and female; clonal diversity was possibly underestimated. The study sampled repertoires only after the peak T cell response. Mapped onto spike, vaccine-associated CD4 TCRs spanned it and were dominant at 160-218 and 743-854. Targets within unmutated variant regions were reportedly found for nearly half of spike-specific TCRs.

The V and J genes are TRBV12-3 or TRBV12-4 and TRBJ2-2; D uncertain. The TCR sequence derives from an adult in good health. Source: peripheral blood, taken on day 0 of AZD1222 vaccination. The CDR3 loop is CASTNYGGELFF. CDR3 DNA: TGTGCCAGCACCAACTACGGCGGGGAGCTGTTTTTT.